These 16 T cell receptor beta chains came from one sample sequenced in a study of CD8 T cells in ankylosing spondylitis. TCRdb re-analysed the 5' RACE reads in MiXCR, keeping a single row per CDR3 protein. The sample lists roughly 240,000 distinct CDR3 sequences; about 30% were seen once. Material for sequencing was blood, either unsorted or a sorted T cell fraction (not recorded which). The origin of the receptors is a male donor with ankylosing spondylitis or in good health (not recorded which).

The chain is built from TRBV6-2 or TRBV6-3 and TRBJ2-3; 10 bases agree with TRBD1. Germline V CDR1 and CDR2: MNHEY, SVGEGT. The V segment lost 7 bases and the J segment 7 bases; nucleotides outside the gene matches: 11. CDR3 length: 15 residues. Written as DNA, the CDR3 is TGTGCCAGCAAGGTGGACAGGGGGGTGACAAATACGCAGTATTTT. This gives the protein CASKVDRGVTNTQYF.

The chain couples TRBV6-2 or TRBV6-3 to TRBJ1-1; 7 bases fit TRBD1. V was clipped by 10 bases and J by 1 base; unmatched bases: 6. The CDR3 sequence is 13 residues long. Per germline, CDR1 MNHEY and CDR2 SVGEGT. As DNA, the CDR3 is TGTGCCACCAGGGGACAGCCGAACACTGAAGCTTTCTTT. Protein sequence: CATRGQPNTEAFF.

The gene calls are TRBV6-5 and TRBJ2-3; no firm D call. Trimming pared 0 bases from V and 5 bases from J, leaving 6 bases between. This CDR3 spans 13 amino acids. The germline V gene has CDR1 MNHEY and CDR2 SVGAGI. CDR3 bases: TGTGCCAGCAGTTACTCTGCTGAAGATACGCAGTATTTT. Translated, it gives CASSYSAEDTQYF.

The V gene is TRBV9, the J gene TRBJ2-3, with D maybe TRBD2 (5 bases). CDR3 length: 14 amino acids. Germline V gives CDR1 SGDLS, CDR2 YYNGEE. Between the trimmed V and J ends, which lost 3 bases and 1 base, there was a span of 9 bases. The CDR3, as DNA: TGTGCCAGCAGCGCTCTTAGCGGCACAGATACGCAGTATTTT. This codes for CASSALSGTDTQYF.

The table lists this clonotype with a few counts. The V gene is TRBV15, the J gene TRBJ1-5; no clear D gene. The CDR3 spans 13 residues. Trimming pared 1 base from V and 5 bases from J, leaving 6 bases between. Germline-derived CDR1 and CDR2 are LNHNV and YYDKDF (reference sequence). The CDR3 DNA reads TGTGCCACCAGCAGAGGAGCCCATCAGCCCCAGCATTTT. Translation gives CATSRGAHQPQHF.

The chain links TRBV11-2 to TRBJ2-1; no definite D call. This CDR3 region has 12 residues. Germline CDR1 SGHAT, CDR2 FQNNGV. V lost 6 bases and J lost 9, with 12 bases in between. CDR3 loop: CASRPLIGEQFF. As DNA, the CDR3 is TGTGCCAGCAGGCCACTCATCGGTGAGCAGTTCTTC.

V usage is TRBV29-1 and J usage is TRBJ2-1, with D perhaps matching TRBD2 (5 bases). The CDR3 spans 17 residues. CDR1 and CDR2 from the germline V gene are SQVTM and ANQGSEA. Trimming took off 0 bases at V and 2 bases at J, with 17 bases between the two ends. The CDR3 bases are TGCAGCGTTGAAGAAGGGCCGGCTACCGGGGCCTACAATGAGCAGTTCTTC. Its protein is CSVEEGPATGAYNEQFF.

The chain employs TRBV15 and TRBJ2-1; D is unclear. Deletions cut 4 bases from V and 1 base from J, with 14 bases between. This CDR3 contains 16 residues. CDR1 and CDR2 (germline): LNHNV, YYDKDF (reference sequence). CDR3 nucleotides: TGTGCCACCAGCACAGACGGGCCAGAATCCTACAATGAGCAGTTCTTC. As protein: CATSTDGPESYNEQFF. The whole variable domain, remainder taken from reference TRBV15 and TRBJ2-1, is DAMVIQNPRYQVTQFGKPVTLSCSQTLNHNVMYWYQQKSSQAPKLLFHYYDKDFNNEADTPDNFQSRRPNTSFCFLDIRSPGLGDTAMYLCATSTDGPESYNEQFFGPGTRLTVL.

The chain combines TRBV20-1 with TRBJ2-1; D tentatively fits TRBD1 or TRBD2 (5 bases each). Germline V lookup: CDR1 DFQATT, CDR2 SNEGSKA (reference sequence). V was pared by 3 bases and J by 6 bases, with 12 bases between. The CDR3 is made up of 13 amino acids. The CDR3 reads CSARAGTRNEQFF. The CDR3 DNA reads as TGCAGTGCTAGGGCAGGGACCCGCAATGAGCAGTTCTTC.

The gene calls are TRBV12-3 or TRBV12-4 and TRBJ2-2; tentative D call: TRBD2 (5 bases). The CDR3 has 15 residues. The ends were cut back, 2 bases at V and 4 bases at J, with 11 bases in the middle. In DNA form, the CDR3 reads TGTGCCAGCAGTTTACTGCTAGCCATCACCGGGGAGCTGTTTTTT. It yields the protein CASSLLLAITGELFF.

This clonotype was counted between two and nine times. This sequence joins TRBV12-3 or TRBV12-4 and TRBJ1-5; D is uncertain. CDR3 length: 13 amino acids. V lost 1 base, J lost 9 bases, and 10 bases lay in between. CDR3 in amino acids: CASSLVGISPQHF. The CDR3 nucleotides are TGTGCCAGCAGTTTAGTGGGAATTTCGCCCCAGCATTTT.

This clonotype was observed many times. V usage is TRBV20-1 and J usage is TRBJ1-1, with 7 nucleotides matching TRBD1. Germline CDR1 is DFQATT and CDR2 is SNEGSKA (reference sequence). V shed 4 bases, J shed 8 bases, and the junction held 4 bases outside the gene matches. This CDR3 has 11 amino acids. CDR3 sequence (DNA): TGCAGTGCTAAAGACAGGGCCGAAGCTTTCTTT. It encodes CSAKDRAEAFF.

In this sample, this clonotype turned up a few times. V is TRBV12-3 or TRBV12-4 and J is TRBJ2-1; D gene unclear. CDR3 length: 17 amino acids. V was clipped by 3 bases and J by 0 bases, with 15 bases between them. The CDR3 nucleotides are TGTGCCAGCAGTTTCGGACGGCTTAGTAGCTCCTACAATGAGCAGTTCTTC. Amino acid sequence: CASSFGRLSSSYNEQFF.

CDR3 nucleotides: TGTGCCAGCAGGGGGCCAGGCGACACTGAAGCTTTCTTT. Translated, it gives CASRGPGDTEAFF. V gene TRBV25-1 combines with J gene TRBJ1-1; possible D gene TRBD1, 5 bases. The CDR3 has 13 residues. The V end was cut by 6 bases, the J end by 3 bases, with 11 bases between. Germline V gene data show CDR1 as MGHDK and CDR2 as SYGVNS.

The rearrangement uses TRBV12-3 or TRBV12-4 and TRBJ2-1, with 10 bases fitting TRBD2. Losses at the gene ends were 6 bases for V and 9 bases for J; bases not matched to a gene: 8. The CDR3 extends over 14 amino acids. The CDR3 region is CASSSGLASSEQFF. CDR3 nucleotide sequence: TGTGCCAGCAGCTCGGGACTAGCGTCTAGTGAGCAGTTCTTC.

V gene TRBV5-1 combines with J gene TRBJ2-3; D not resolved. This CDR3 has 13 amino acids. Trimming took off 4 bases at V and 2 bases at J, with 8 bases between the two ends. CDR1 SGHRS and CDR2 YFSETQ come from the germline V gene. CDR3 amino acids: CASSDGPTDTQYF. In DNA, the CDR3 is TGCGCCAGCAGCGACGGGCCCACAGATACGCAGTATTTT.